This T cell receptor (beta chain) appears in the sequencing data of a study of shared clonotypes between healthy human individuals. Method: immunoSEQ multiplex PCR; TCRdb's copy keeps in-frame clones and lacks some. The sample includes 2.3 million or so clones, 85% to 95% of them seen just once. The CDR3 length is 13 residues. Germline V gene data show CDR1 as MNHEY and CDR2 as SVGAGI. V shed 9 bases and J shed 0 bases, with 9 bases lying between them. The sequence derives from a man younger than 35 in good health. Some clones in this sample may be carry-over from other donors' samples. The chain carries TRBV6-5 and TRBJ2-4; the D gene is possibly TRBD2 (5 bases). The sequenced material came from naive CD4+ T cells from PBMCs. Stated subset: CD45RA+ positively selected. As DNA, the CDR3 is TGTGCCAGTAAAGAGGGAGCCAAAAACATTCAGTACTTC. Protein sequence: CASKEGAKNIQYF.